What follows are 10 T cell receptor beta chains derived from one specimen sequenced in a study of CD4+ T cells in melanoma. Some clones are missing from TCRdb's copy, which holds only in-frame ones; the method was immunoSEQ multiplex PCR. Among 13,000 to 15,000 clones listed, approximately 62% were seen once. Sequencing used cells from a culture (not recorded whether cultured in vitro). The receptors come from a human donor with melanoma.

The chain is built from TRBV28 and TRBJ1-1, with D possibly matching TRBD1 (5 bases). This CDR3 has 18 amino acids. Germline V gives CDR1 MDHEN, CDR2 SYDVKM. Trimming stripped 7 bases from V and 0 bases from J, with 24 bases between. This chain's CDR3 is CASTHGRGRVRLNTEAFF. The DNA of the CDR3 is TGTGCCAGCACCCACGGGAGGGGCAGGGTTCGGCTGAACACTGAAGCTTTCTTT.

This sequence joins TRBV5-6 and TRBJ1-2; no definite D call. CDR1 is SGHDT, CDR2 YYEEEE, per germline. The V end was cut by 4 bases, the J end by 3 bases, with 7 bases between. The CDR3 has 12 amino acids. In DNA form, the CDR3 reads TGTGCCAGCAGCATCCGGGACTATGGCTACACCTTC. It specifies CASSIRDYGYTF.

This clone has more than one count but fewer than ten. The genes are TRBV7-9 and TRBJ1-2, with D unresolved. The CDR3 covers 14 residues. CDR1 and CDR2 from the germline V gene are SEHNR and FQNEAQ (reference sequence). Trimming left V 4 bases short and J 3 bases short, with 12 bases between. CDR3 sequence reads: CASSSERSHYGYTF. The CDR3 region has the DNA TGTGCCAGCAGCTCGGAACGGTCGCACTATGGCTACACCTTC.

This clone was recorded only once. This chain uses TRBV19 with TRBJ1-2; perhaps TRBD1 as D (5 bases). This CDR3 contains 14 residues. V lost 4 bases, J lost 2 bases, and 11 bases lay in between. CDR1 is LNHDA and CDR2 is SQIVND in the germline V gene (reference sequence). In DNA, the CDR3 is TGTGCCAGTAGTAAGGAGGGACGGAACTATGGCTACACCTTC. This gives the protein CASSKEGRNYGYTF. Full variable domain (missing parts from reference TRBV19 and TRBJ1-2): DGGITQSPKYLFRKEGQNVTLSCEQNLNHDAMYWYRQDPGQGLRLIYYSQIVNDFQKGDIAEGYSVSREKKESFPLTVTSAQKNPTAFYLCASSKEGRNYGYTFGSGTRLTVV.

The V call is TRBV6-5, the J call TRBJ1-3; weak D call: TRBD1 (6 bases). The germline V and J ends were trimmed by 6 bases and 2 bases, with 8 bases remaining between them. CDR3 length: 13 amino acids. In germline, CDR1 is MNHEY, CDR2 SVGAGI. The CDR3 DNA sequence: TGTGCCAGCAGCTACAGGGCTGGAAACACCATATATTTT. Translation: CASSYRAGNTIYF.

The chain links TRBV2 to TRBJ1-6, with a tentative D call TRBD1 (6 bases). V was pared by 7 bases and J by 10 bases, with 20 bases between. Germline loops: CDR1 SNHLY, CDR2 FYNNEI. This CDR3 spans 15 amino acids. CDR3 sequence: CASTGLSGGDSPLHF. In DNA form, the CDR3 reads TGTGCCAGCACCGGCCTTTCCGGGGGCGACTCACCCCTCCACTTT.

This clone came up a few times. This CDR3 reads CASSGWRQSYNEQFF. The CDR3 nucleotides are TGTGCCAGCAGTGGTTGGAGGCAATCCTACAATGAGCAGTTCTTC. The genes are TRBV2 and TRBJ2-1, with D possibly matching TRBD2 (5 bases). Trimming left V 4 bases short and J 1 base short, with 11 bases between. Germline CDR1 SNHLY, CDR2 FYNNEI. The CDR3 is 15 amino acids.

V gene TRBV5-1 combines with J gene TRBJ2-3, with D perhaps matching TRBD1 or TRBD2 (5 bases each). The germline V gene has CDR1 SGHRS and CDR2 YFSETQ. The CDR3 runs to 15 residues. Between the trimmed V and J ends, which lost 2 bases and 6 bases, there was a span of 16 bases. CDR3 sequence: CASSFPRTGGDTQYF. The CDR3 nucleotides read TGCGCCAGCAGCTTCCCTCGAACAGGCGGGGATACGCAGTATTTT.

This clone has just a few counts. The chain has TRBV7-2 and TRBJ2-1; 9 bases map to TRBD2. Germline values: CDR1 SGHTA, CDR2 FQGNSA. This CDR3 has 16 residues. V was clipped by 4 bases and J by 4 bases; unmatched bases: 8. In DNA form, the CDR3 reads TGTGCCAGCAGCTCTAGCTCAGCGGGAGGTTACAATGAGCAGTTCTTC. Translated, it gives CASSSSSAGGYNEQFF.

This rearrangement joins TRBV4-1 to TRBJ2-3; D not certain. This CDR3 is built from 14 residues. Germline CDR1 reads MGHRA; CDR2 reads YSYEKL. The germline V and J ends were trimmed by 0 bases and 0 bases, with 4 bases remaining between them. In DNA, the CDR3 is TGCGCCAGCAGCCAAGAGGGGAGCACAGATACGCAGTATTTT. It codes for CASSQEGSTDTQYF.